Detailed here is one T cell receptor beta chain. Sorting of unstimulated PBMCs yielded separate CD3+CD4+ and CD3+CD8+ fractions. The CDR3 is made up of 14 amino acids. V lost 7 bases to trimming and J lost 3 bases, with 16 bases between them. CDR1 and CDR2 from the germline V gene are MNHEY and SVGAGI. This sample is drawn from a study of T cell clones after liver transplantation. In the study overall: Samples came from ITN030ST, which attempted immunosuppression withdrawal within 2 years of liver transplantation. A pre-transplant mixed lymphocyte reaction with TCRbeta sequencing defined graft-donor-reactive clones followed in post-transplant blood. Standard immunosuppression, with no induction, continued until 12-24 months after transplant.

Using immunoSEQ multiplex PCR, the repertoire was profiled, and TCRdb retains in-frame clones only, with some absent. The sample carries some 11,000 clones, over 65% recorded once. This rearrangement joins TRBV6-5 to TRBJ2-7; D not certain. The material sequenced was CD8+ T cells from blood, taken at the 22-month timepoint. The TCR originated in a human patient who received a liver transplant. The T cells may come from the graft donor. The CDR3 coding sequence is TGTGCCAGCACCCACGGCCCACCGGGCTACGAGCAGTACTTC. Its protein is CASTHGPPGYEQYF.